One and the same sample provided the 23 T cell receptor beta chains below, sequenced in a study of T cells in Graves' hyperthyroidism and ophthalmopathy. Amplification of TCR beta CDR3 regions was performed using RNA transcripts as template. The HTBI primer set served for first-round RT-PCR of the TCR CDR3. TCRdb independently ran MiXCR on the multiplex PCR reads; one entry per CDR3 protein. The sample includes roughly 400,000 distinct CDR3 sequences, more than 15% of them seen just once. Sample: blood. Receptor source: a young woman with Graves' hyperthyroidism that later progressed to Graves' ophthalmopathy.

The chain carries TRBV12-3 or TRBV12-4 and TRBJ2-2; 8 bases align to TRBD2. V dropped 7 bases and J dropped 5; count of bases not matched to a gene: 9. The CDR3 runs 15 residues. CDR3 sequence reads: CASKSRGAGTGELFF. The CDR3 DNA sequence: TGTGCCAGCAAGTCGCGGGGGGCAGGGACCGGGGAGCTGTTTTTT.

Notes on this clonotype: This may be a read error: a much more frequent sequence differs by one nucleotide. The chain links TRBV2 to TRBJ2-3; perhaps TRBD2 as D (6 bases). The CDR3 has 16 residues. V dropped 4 bases and J dropped 4 bases, with 18 bases sitting between them. Germline V gives CDR1 SNHLY, CDR2 FYNNEI. This chain's CDR3 is CASSVRGDLSADTQYF. The CDR3, as DNA: TGTGCCAGCAGTGTGCGGGGCGACCTTAGCGCAGATACGCAGTATTTT.

This clonotype showed up just a few times. The V gene is TRBV7-8, the J gene TRBJ2-5; D not certain. This CDR3 comprises 15 residues. V was pared by 0 bases and J by 2 bases, with 10 bases between. Germline-derived CDR1 and CDR2 are SGHVS and FQNEAQ. The CDR3 bases are TGTGCCAGCAGCTTAGCCCCACTCCTACAAGAGACCCAGTACTTC. It yields the protein CASSLAPLLQETQYF. Full variable domain (missing parts from reference TRBV7-8 and TRBJ2-5): GAGVSQSPRYKVAKRGQDVALRCDPISGHVSLFWYQQALGQGPEFLTYFQNEAQLDKSGLPSDRFFAERPEGSVSTLKIQRTQQEDSAVYLCASSLAPLLQETQYFGPGTRLLVL.

Only a few counts were recorded for this clonotype. Given a much more abundant clone one base away, this may be a read error. This chain links TRBV6-5 with TRBJ2-7; 14 bases match TRBD2. V lost 0 bases to trimming and J lost 7 bases; unmatched junction nucleotides: 5. The CDR3 is 16 residues long. Per germline, CDR1 MNHEY and CDR2 SVGAGI. The CDR3 region is CASSYSGTSGSDEQYF. CDR3 sequence (DNA): TGTGCCAGCAGTTACTCAGGGACTAGCGGGAGTGATGAGCAGTACTTC.

This clonotype occurred many times. The chain joins TRBV29-1 to TRBJ2-1, with a possible D match to TRBD2 (7 bases). CDR1 and CDR2 from the germline V gene are SQVTM and ANQGSEA. The CDR3 is made up of 16 amino acids. Trimming stripped 7 bases from V and 9 bases from J, with 28 bases between. CDR3 sequence (DNA): TGCAGCGCTTGGGGGGCTAGCGGTCCCAAGTTGACTGAGCAGTTCTTC. Translating gives CSAWGASGPKLTEQFF.

This clonotype came up a few times. The chain joins TRBV6-1 to TRBJ2-7, with 8 nucleotides matching TRBD1. Trimming cost V 3 bases and J 3 bases; bases outside gene matches: 7. The CDR3 contains 15 residues. Germline assignment: CDR1 MNHNS and CDR2 SASEGT. CDR3 DNA sequence: TGTGCCAGCAGTGATTACGGGACAGGTCTCTACGAGCAGTACTTC. It yields the protein CASSDYGTGLYEQYF.

At least ten counts were recorded for this clonotype. CDR3 in amino acids: CASSRSGTSAYTDTQYF. In DNA form, the CDR3 reads TGTGCCAGCAGTCGATCCGGGACTAGCGCTTATACAGATACGCAGTATTTT. The rearrangement joins TRBV2 to TRBJ2-3; TRBD2 matches 10 bases. CDR1 and CDR2 from the germline V gene are SNHLY and FYNNEI. This CDR3 is built from 17 residues. Germline trimming cut 5 bases from V and 3 bases from J; bases unmatched to any gene: 11.

This clonotype showed up many times. The chain links TRBV12-3 or TRBV12-4 to TRBJ1-5; 8 bases line up with TRBD1. The CDR3 has 14 residues. The V and J ends lost 5 bases and 5 bases, in that order; junction bases with no gene match: 5. CDR3 in DNA: TGTGCCAGCAGTCCCGCAGGGGGCTATCAGCCCCAGCATTTT. Amino acid sequence: CASSPAGGYQPQHF.

This clonotype has ten or more counts. The genes are TRBV20-1 and TRBJ2-7; a weak D match, TRBD1 (5 bases). Germline V gene sequence: CDR1 DFQATT, CDR2 SNEGSKA (reference sequence). V shed 3 bases and J shed 7 bases, with 10 bases lying between them. This CDR3 contains 11 residues. CDR3 in DNA: TGCAGTGCTAGGTACAGGTATGAGCAGTACTTC. As protein: CSARYRYEQYF.

This clonotype was seen at least ten times. The rearrangement joins TRBV7-2 to TRBJ2-1, with D possibly called TRBD1 or TRBD2 (6 bases each). CDR1 is SGHTA and CDR2 is FQGNSA in the germline V gene. V was clipped by 3 bases and J by 6 bases, with 12 bases between them. This CDR3 is 14 amino acids long. DNA for the CDR3: TGTGCCAGCAGCTTCTCCGGGGGCGGCAATGAGCAGTTCTTC. Its protein product is CASSFSGGGNEQFF.

The sample holds many counts of this clonotype. V is TRBV3-1 and J is TRBJ1-1; no clear D gene. This CDR3 spans 12 amino acids. Germline CDR1 is LGHDT and CDR2 is YNNKEL (reference sequence). Trimming took 5 bases from V and 4 from J, leaving 8 bases between them. DNA for the CDR3: TGTGCCAGCAGCTTCAGAAGCACTGAAGCTTTCTTT. This gives the protein CASSFRSTEAFF.

The chain is built from TRBV27 and TRBJ2-1, with D maybe TRBD2 (7 bases). The CDR3 contains 14 residues. V was pared by 6 bases and J by 4 bases, with 13 bases between. Germline V CDR1 and CDR2: MNHEY, SMNVEV (reference sequence). CDR3 bases: TGTGCCAGCAGATTGGGGGGGCCTTACAATGAGCAGTTCTTC. This codes for CASRLGGPYNEQFF.

This clonotype was counted only a few times. CDR3 bases: TGTGCCAGCAGCTTACCCAGGGTCTCCTATAATTCACCCCTCCACTTT. It yields the protein CASSLPRVSYNSPLHF. V gene TRBV7-2 combines with J gene TRBJ1-6; maybe TRBD1 (5 bases). CDR1 is SGHTA, CDR2 FQGNSA, per germline. CDR3 length: 16 amino acids. V lost 2 bases and J 0 bases, leaving 8 bases between the germline ends.

The sample holds a few counts of this clonotype. The CDR3 coding sequence is TGTGCCTGGAGTTTCGGGGCCAGGGGGGTTGAGACCCAGTACTTC. This sequence encodes CAWSFGARGVETQYF. The V and J genes are TRBV30 and TRBJ2-5; D possibly corresponds to TRBD1 (7 bases). Trimming took 2 bases from V and 5 from J, leaving 18 bases between them. Germline CDR1 reads GTSNPN; CDR2 reads SVGIG (reference sequence). This CDR3 has 15 residues. Filled out from reference TRBV30 and TRBJ2-5, the complete variable domain reads SQTIHQWPATLVQPVGSPLSLECTVEGTSNPNLYWYRQAAGRGLQLLFYSVGIGQISSEVPQNLSASRPQDRQFILSSKKLLLSDSGFYLCAWSFGARGVETQYFGPGTRLLVL.

Ten or more counts support this clonotype. The chain recombines TRBV20-1 with TRBJ2-1; tentative D call: TRBD1 (5 bases). The CDR3 totals 14 residues. V lost 2 bases and J lost 0, with 8 bases in between. Germline V lookup: CDR1 DFQATT, CDR2 SNEGSKA (reference sequence). This CDR3 is CSARSTASYNEQFF. The CDR3, as DNA: TGCAGTGCTAGATCGACAGCCTCCTACAATGAGCAGTTCTTC.

This clonotype was seen many times. The gene calls are TRBV2 and TRBJ2-7; weak D call: TRBD2 (6 bases). Germline CDR1 and CDR2: SNHLY and FYNNEI. V lost 8 bases, J lost 4 bases, and 12 bases lay in between. This CDR3 is built from 12 residues. The chain's CDR3 is CASVGGRYEQYF. DNA of the CDR3: TGTGCCAGCGTGGGAGGCCGGTACGAGCAGTACTTC.

Only a few counts were recorded for this clonotype. V usage is TRBV4-3 and J usage is TRBJ2-1; a possible D gene is TRBD1 (6 bases). Germline lookup yields CDR1 LGHNA and CDR2 YSLEER. The V end lost 3 bases, the J end lost 2 bases, and 17 bases lay between the germline ends. The CDR3 runs to 17 residues. In DNA, the CDR3 is TGCGCCAGCAGCCATGGGGGCGGCTTCCGAACCTACAATGAGCAGTTCTTC. Translating it yields CASSHGGGFRTYNEQFF.

CDR3 loop: CASKAQFTGELFF. The CDR3 DNA follows: TGTGCCAGCAAAGCACAGTTCACCGGGGAGCTGTTTTTT. The V gene is TRBV27, the J gene TRBJ2-2; D remains unclear. Germline lookup yields CDR1 MNHEY and CDR2 SMNVEV (reference sequence). V was pared by 7 bases and J by 4 bases, with 10 bases between. The CDR3 loop spans 13 amino acids.

This clonotype was picked up one time. This chain connects TRBV20-1 to TRBJ2-3; D remains unclear. V shed 2 bases and J shed 2 bases, with 8 bases lying between them. The germline CDR1 and CDR2 sequences are DFQATT and SNEGSKA (reference sequence). This CDR3 spans 13 amino acids. CDR3 nucleotide sequence: TGCAGTGCTAGAATCGCCCCCACAGATACGCAGTATTTT. Translated, it gives CSARIAPTDTQYF.

This clonotype was detected many times. The CDR3 nucleotides read TGTGCCAGCAGCCGGACAGGCACTCCCGGGGTGGGTCAGCCCCAGCATTTT. This encodes CASSRTGTPGVGQPQHF. The chain has TRBV6-1 and TRBJ1-5; 7 bases agree with TRBD1. V gave up 6 bases and J gave up 6 bases; unmatched junction bases: 17. The CDR3 is made up of 17 amino acids. CDR1 is MNHNS, CDR2 SASEGT, per germline.

This clonotype was seen ten or more times. The chain carries TRBV29-1 and TRBJ2-5, with a possible D match to TRBD1 (6 bases). Looked up from germline, CDR1 is SQVTM and CDR2 is ANQGSEA. This CDR3 region has 15 residues. V was shortened by 3 bases and J by 0 bases, with 14 bases between the two germline ends. The CDR3 region has the DNA TGCAGCGTTGAGGGAAGAGGGGGAAACCAAGAGACCCAGTACTTC. It codes for CSVEGRGGNQETQYF.

This clonotype was detected many times. The chain joins TRBV20-1 to TRBJ2-6, with D possibly being TRBD1 (5 bases). Trimming pared 4 bases from V and 2 bases from J, leaving 6 bases between. The CDR3 contains 13 residues. Per germline, CDR1 DFQATT and CDR2 SNEGSKA (reference sequence). This CDR3 is CSATGTGANVLTF. CDR3 nucleotides: TGCAGTGCTACAGGGACTGGGGCCAACGTCCTGACTTTC.

This clonotype was recorded at least ten times. The chain couples TRBV3-1 to TRBJ1-2; 8 bases map to TRBD1. The CDR3 is made up of 15 amino acids. Trimming removed 1 base from V and 5 bases from J; junction bases left unmatched: 6. CDR1 is LGHDT, CDR2 YNNKEL, per germline (reference sequence). Written as DNA, the CDR3 is TGTGCCAGCAGCCAAGCCGCAGGGGGCAGTTATGGCTACACCTTC. It specifies CASSQAAGGSYGYTF.